The rows below give T cell receptor beta chains drawn from one sample of a study of T cells in Graves' hyperthyroidism and ophthalmopathy. TCRdb fed the multiplex PCR reads into MiXCR, producing one record per CDR3 protein. The table has hundreds of thousands of distinct CDR3 sequences, around 13% seen once; the top ten hold approximately 13%. Source material: blood. The receptors come from a woman between 50 and 59 years old with Graves' ophthalmopathy. The conserved cysteine and the conserved F or W are not part of the CDR3 here.

j_gene,v_gene,CDR3aa
TRBJ1-5,TRBV7-2,ASSVTGATNQPQH
TRBJ1-1,TRBV20-1,SQQKNTEAF
TRBJ2-1,TRBV12-3/TRBV12-4,ASTLSSGIWGEQF
TRBJ2-1,TRBV11-2,ASTLRDPGPNEQF
TRBJ1-3,TRBV18,ASSPLSGGNTIY
TRBJ1-1,TRBV5-1,ASSSDGANTEAF
TRBJ2-3,TRBV20-1,SANLAGFTDTQY
TRBJ2-3,TRBV7-9,ASSSTAGGNTQY
TRBJ2-3,TRBV7-2,ASSSTGASGRLDTQY
TRBJ2-2,TRBV11-2,ANGYGRGPTGELF